This T cell receptor beta chain was profiled in a study of T cells in Graves' hyperthyroidism and ophthalmopathy. Notes on this clonotype: Its specificity is unknown. A much bigger clone sits one base away, suggesting this may be a read error.

Researchers took RNA transcripts and amplified the TCR beta CDR3 regions from them. A first-round RT-PCR of the TCR CDR3 used the HTBI primer set. TCRdb re-called the multiplex PCR reads through MiXCR, storing one row per CDR3 protein. The sample includes tens of thousands of distinct CDR3 sequences, under 70% of them seen just once. Looked up from germline, CDR1 is GTSNPN and CDR2 is SVGIG (reference sequence). This CDR3 contains 13 residues. Inclusion characteristics of ophthalmopathy patients comprised a Clinical Activity Score of at least 3, a NOSPECS grade of at least 4, and duration under 3 months. Study-wide findings and caveats: Blood also held most thyroid clonotypes expanded beyond 0.001.

The sequenced sample was blood. The origin of this receptor is a woman aged 55-69 years with Graves' ophthalmopathy. The chain is built from TRBV30 and TRBJ1-2; TRBD1 aligns across 8 bases. This CDR3 is CACRDRTNCGYTF. CDR3 nucleotide sequence: TGTGCCTGCCGGGACAGGACTAACTGTGGCTACACCTTC.